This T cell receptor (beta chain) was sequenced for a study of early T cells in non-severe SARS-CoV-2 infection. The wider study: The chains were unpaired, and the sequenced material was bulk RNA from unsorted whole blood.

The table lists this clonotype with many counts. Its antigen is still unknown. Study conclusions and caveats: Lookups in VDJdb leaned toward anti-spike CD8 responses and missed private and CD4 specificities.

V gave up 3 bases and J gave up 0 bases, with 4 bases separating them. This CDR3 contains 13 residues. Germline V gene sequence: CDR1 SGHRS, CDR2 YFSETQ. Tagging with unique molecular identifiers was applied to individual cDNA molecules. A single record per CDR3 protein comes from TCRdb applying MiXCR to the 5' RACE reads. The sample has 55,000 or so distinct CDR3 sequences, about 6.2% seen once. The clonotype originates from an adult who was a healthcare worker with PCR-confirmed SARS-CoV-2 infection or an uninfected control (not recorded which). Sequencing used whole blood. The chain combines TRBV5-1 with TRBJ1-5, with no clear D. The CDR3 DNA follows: TGCGCCAGCAGCTCCGATAGCAATCAGCCCCAGCATTTT. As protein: CASSSDSNQPQHF. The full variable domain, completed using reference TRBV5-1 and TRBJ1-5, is KAGVTQTPRYLIKTRGQQVTLSCSPISGHRSVSWYQQTPGQGLQFLFEYFSETQRNKGNFPGRFSGRQFSNSRSEMNVSTLELGDSALYLCASSSDSNQPQHFGDGTRLSIL.